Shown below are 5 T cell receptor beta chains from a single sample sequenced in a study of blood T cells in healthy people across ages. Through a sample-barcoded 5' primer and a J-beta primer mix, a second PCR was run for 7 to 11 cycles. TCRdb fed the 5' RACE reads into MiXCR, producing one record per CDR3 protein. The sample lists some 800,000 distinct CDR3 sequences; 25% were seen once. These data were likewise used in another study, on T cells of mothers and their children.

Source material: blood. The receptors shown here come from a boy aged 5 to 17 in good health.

The DNA for the CDR3 is TGTGCCAGCAGCCCCCTAGCGGGAGTTGGAGATACGCAGTATTTT. Amino acids: CASSPLAGVGDTQYF. The chain joins TRBV4-2 to TRBJ2-3; 10 bases align to TRBD2. J gave up 5 bases and V 4 bases, and 6 bases lay outside the gene matches. This CDR3 spans 15 amino acids. CDR1 is LGHNA, CDR2 YNFKEQ, per germline.

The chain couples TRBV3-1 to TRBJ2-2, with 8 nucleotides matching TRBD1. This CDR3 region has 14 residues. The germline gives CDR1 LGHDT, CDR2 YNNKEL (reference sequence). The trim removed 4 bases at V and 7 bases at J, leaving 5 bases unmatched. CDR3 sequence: CASSRGQGIGELFF. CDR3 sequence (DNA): TGTGCCAGCAGCCGCGGACAGGGCATCGGGGAGCTGTTTTTT. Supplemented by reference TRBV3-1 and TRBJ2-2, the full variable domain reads DTAVSQTPKYLVTQMGNDKSIKCEQNLGHDTMYWYKQDSKKFLKIMFSYNNKELIINETVPNRFSPKSPDKAHLNLHINSLELGDSAVYFCASSRGQGIGELFFGEGSRLTVL.

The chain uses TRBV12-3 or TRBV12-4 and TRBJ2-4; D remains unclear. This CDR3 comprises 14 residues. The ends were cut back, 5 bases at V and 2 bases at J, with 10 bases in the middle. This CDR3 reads CASSRLGSKNIQYF. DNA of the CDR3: TGTGCCAGCAGTCGCCTGGGATCCAAAAACATTCAGTACTTC.

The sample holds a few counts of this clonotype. The CDR3 coding sequence is TGTGCCAGCAGCTTTGGGAGGGCCCCAGATACGCAGTATTTT. It translates to CASSFGRAPDTQYF. The J gene is TRBJ2-3, the V gene TRBV7-2, with 7 bases that match TRBD2. The germline CDR1 and CDR2 sequences are SGHTA and FQGNSA. V lost 3 bases to trimming and J lost 4 bases; unmatched junction nucleotides: 4. The CDR3 runs to 14 residues.

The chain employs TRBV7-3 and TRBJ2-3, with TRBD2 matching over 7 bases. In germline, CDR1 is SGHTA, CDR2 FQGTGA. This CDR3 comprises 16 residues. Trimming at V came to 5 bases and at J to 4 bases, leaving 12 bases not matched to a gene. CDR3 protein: CASSPHRPGGADTQYF. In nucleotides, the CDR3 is TGTGCCAGCAGCCCCCATCGGCCGGGGGGAGCAGATACGCAGTATTTT.